The T cell receptor beta chain under discussion was sequenced for a study of blood T cell repertoires in COVID-19. A single count supports this clone. Here immunoSEQ multiplex PCR was the method, and the copy in TCRdb shows in-frame clones only, minus some. The top ten clones hold about 3% of a sample with around 250,000 clones, roughly 90% of them seen once. Trimming removed 6 bases from V and 6 bases from J, with 11 bases in between. CDR3 length: 12 amino acids. Germline lookup yields CDR1 MDHEN and CDR2 SYDVKM. The sample consisted of peripheral blood. The receptor was derived from a woman aged 25 to 39 with active or convalescent COVID-19. The chain recombines TRBV28 with TRBJ1-1; perhaps TRBD1 as D (5 bases). This CDR3 is CASRPQGPEAFF. In nucleotides, the CDR3 is TGTGCCAGCAGGCCCCAGGGCCCTGAAGCTTTCTTT. Full variable domain (missing parts from reference TRBV28 and TRBJ1-1): DVKVTQSSRYLVKRTGEKVFLECVQDMDHENMFWYRQDPGLGLRLIYFSYDVKMKEKGDIPEGYSVSREKKERFSLILESASTNQTSMYLCASRPQGPEAFFGQGTRLTVV.